Presented here are 5 T cell receptor beta chains from one specimen sequenced in a study of human T cells and chemical hapten exposure. TCRdb ran MiXCR on the RACE reads and lists one entry per CDR3 protein. The table records 150,000 to 200,000 distinct CDR3 sequences, around 30% of them present only once. Specified time point: pre-sensitization, week 0. Treatment in this sample: therapeutic diphenylcyclopropenone sensitization with weekly scalp DPC. The sequenced sample was whole blood, obtained in connection with sensitization to the hapten diphenylcyclopropenone (DPC). The receptors come from a woman aged 30 to 39 with alopecia areata. Some clones in this sample may be carry-over from other donors' samples.

The chain couples TRBV28 to TRBJ1-2, with 8 bases aligning to TRBD1. CDR3 length equals 15 residues. The germline CDR1 and CDR2 sequences are MDHEN and SYDVKM. The V segment lost 7 bases and the J segment 3 bases; nucleotides outside the gene matches: 10. The CDR3 DNA follows: TGTGCCAGCATCACAGGGGGATCCGCCCACTATGGCTACACCTTC. Amino acid sequence: CASITGGSAHYGYTF.

Concerning this clonotype itself: The junction and the germline gene differ at one end; a read error may be behind it. The J gene is TRBJ1-1, the V gene TRBV7-2; the D gene is possibly TRBD1 (6 bases). Germline V CDR1 and CDR2: SGHTA, FQGNSA. CDR3 length: 16 amino acids. The CDR3 region is CASTLGGVGGNTEAFF. The CDR3 DNA sequence: TGTGCCAGCACCTTAGGGGGTGTGGGGGGGAACACTGAAGCTTTCTTT. Drawing the rest from reference TRBV7-2 and TRBJ1-1, the complete variable domain is GAGVSQSPSNKVTEKGKDVELRCDPISGHTALYWYRQSLGQGLEFLIYFQGNSAPDKSGLPSDRFSAERTGGSVSTLTIQRTQQEDSAVYLCASTLGGVGGNTEAFFGQGTRLTVV.

This clonotype was counted ten times or more. The chain has TRBV20-1 and TRBJ1-5, with TRBD1 as a possible D gene (6 bases). Trimming left V 3 bases short and J 7 bases short, with 16 bases between. This CDR3 spans 14 amino acids. Germline V CDR1 and CDR2: DFQATT, SNEGSKA (reference sequence). CDR3 sequence (DNA): TGCAGTGCTAGCCCCGCGGGGGCGGGACAGCCCCAGCATTTT. This gives the protein CSASPAGAGQPQHF.

The chain joins TRBV4-3 to TRBJ2-1; D call uncertain. Trimming left V 0 bases short and J 0 bases short, with 12 bases between. CDR3 length: 17 residues. Germline CDR1 reads LGHNA; CDR2 reads YSLEER. The CDR3 here is CASSQEGVRSSYNEQFF. CDR3 nucleotide sequence: TGCGCCAGCAGCCAAGAGGGTGTTCGGAGCTCCTACAATGAGCAGTTCTTC.

The gene calls are TRBV27 and TRBJ1-6; tentatively, D is TRBD1 (5 bases). Germline values: CDR1 MNHEY, CDR2 SMNVEV (reference sequence). V lost 5 bases and J 5 bases, leaving 13 bases between the germline ends. The CDR3 runs to 15 residues. The CDR3 DNA reads TGTGCCAGCAGTGAGGTGGGGCTCAATAATTCACCCCTCCACTTT. This gives the protein CASSEVGLNNSPLHF.